This T cell receptor beta chain was documented in a study of T cell changes during pregnancy in multiple sclerosis. The data were produced by immunoSEQ multiplex PCR, yet TCRdb's version contains in-frame clones alone and is incomplete. The data contain some 38,000 clones, 91% of them seen just once; the ten biggest clones take up about 0.43%. The germline gives CDR1 MDHEN, CDR2 SYDVKM. Trimming removed 4 bases from V and 4 bases from J; junction bases left unmatched: 8. The CDR3 spans 16 residues. Specimen: CD4+ T cells from peripheral blood mononuclear cells, collected in the third trimester of pregnancy. V usage is TRBV28 and J usage is TRBJ2-3; 10 bases are shared with TRBD2. This TCR derives from a female donor in good health, enrolled as a control in a pregnancy study. The CDR3 DNA reads as TGTGCCAGCAGTTCATATAGCGGGAGGAACCCAGATACGCAGTATTTT. The encoded protein is CASSSYSGRNPDTQYF.